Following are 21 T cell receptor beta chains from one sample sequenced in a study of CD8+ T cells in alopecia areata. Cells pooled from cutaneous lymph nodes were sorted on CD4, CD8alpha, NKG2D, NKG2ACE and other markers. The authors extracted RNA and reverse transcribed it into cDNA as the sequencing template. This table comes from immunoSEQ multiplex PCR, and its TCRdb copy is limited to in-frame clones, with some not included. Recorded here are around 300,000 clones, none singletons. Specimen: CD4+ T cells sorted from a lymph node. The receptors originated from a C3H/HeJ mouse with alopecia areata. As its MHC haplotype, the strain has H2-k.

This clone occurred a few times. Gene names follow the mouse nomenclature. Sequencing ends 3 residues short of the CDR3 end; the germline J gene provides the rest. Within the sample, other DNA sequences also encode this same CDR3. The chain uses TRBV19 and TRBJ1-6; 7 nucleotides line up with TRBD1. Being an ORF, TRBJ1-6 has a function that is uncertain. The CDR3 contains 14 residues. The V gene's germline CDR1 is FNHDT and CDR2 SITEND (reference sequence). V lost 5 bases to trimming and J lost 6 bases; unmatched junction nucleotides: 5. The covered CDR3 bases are TGTGCCAGCAGCCGACAGGGAGGTAATTCGCCC. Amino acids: CASSRQGGNSP. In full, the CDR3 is CASSRQGGNSPLYF.

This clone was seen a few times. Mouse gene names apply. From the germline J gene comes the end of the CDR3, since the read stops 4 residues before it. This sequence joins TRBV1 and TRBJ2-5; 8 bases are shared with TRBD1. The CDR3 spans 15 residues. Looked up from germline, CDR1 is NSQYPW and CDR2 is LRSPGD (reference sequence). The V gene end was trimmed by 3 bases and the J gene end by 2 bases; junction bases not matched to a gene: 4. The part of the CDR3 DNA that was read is TGCACCTGCAGTGCCCCGACAGGGGTCCAAGAC. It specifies CTCSAPTGVQD. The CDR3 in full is CTCSAPTGVQDTQYF.

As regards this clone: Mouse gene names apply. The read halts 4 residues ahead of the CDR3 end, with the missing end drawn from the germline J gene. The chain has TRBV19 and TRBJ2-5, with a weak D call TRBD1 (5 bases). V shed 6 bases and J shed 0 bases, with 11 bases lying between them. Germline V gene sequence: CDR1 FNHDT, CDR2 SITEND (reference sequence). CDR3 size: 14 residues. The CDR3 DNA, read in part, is TGTGCCAGCACTCCGGACAATAACCAAGAC. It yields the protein CASTPDNNQD. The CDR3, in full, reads CASTPDNNQDTQYF.

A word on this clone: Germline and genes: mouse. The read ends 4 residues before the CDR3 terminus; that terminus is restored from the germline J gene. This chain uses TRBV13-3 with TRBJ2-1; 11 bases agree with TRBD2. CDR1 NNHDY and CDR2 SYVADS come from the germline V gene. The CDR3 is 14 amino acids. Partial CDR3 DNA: TGTGCCAGCACCCCGACTGGGGGGGGCCCT. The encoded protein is CASTPTGGGP. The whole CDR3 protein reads CASTPTGGGPEQFF.

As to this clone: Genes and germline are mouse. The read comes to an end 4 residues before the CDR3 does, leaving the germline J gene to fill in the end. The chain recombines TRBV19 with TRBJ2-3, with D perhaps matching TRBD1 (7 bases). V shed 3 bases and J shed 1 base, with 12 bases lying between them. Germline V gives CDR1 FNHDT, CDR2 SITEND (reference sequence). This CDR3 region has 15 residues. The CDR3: CASSKSRGRAETLYF. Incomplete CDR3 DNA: TGTGCCAGCAGTAAGTCAAGGGGGCGTGCAGAA. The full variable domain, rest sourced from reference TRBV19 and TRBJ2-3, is GGIITQTPKFLIGQEGQKLTLKCQQNFNHDTMYWYRQDSGKGLRLIYYSITENDLQKGDLSEGYDASREKKSSFSLTVTSAQKNEMAVFLCASSKSRGRAETLYFGSGTRLTVL.

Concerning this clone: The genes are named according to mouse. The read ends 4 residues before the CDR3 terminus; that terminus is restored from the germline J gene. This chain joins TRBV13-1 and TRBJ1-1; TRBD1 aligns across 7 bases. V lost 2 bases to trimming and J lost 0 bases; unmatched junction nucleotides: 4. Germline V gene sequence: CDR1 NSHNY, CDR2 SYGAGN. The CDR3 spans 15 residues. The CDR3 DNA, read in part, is TGTGCCAGCAGTGAGAGGGACAGAACAAACACA. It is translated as CASSERDRTNT. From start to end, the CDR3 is CASSERDRTNTEVFF.

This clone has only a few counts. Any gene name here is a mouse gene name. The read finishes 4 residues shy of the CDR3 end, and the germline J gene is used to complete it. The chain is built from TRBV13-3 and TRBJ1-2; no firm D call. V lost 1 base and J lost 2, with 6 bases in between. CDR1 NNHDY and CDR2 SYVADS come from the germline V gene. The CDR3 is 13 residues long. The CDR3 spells CASSDSQNSDYTF. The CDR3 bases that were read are TGTGCCAGCAGTGATTCGCAGAACTCC.

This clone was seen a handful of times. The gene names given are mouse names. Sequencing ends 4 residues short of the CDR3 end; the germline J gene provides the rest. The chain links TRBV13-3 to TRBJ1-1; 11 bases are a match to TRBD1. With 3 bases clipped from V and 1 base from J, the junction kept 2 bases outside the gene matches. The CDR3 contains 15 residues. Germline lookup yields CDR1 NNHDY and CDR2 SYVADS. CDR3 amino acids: CASSGGQGGNTEVFF. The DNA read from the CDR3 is TGTGCCAGCAGTGGGGGACAGGGGGGAAACACA.

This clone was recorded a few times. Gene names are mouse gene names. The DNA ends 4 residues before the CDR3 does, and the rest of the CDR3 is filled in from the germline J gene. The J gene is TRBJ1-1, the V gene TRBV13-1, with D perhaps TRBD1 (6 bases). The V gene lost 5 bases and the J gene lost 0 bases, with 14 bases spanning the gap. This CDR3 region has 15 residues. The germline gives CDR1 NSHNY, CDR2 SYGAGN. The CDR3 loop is CASRGRDKANTEVFF. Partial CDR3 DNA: TGTGCCAGCAGAGGCCGGGACAAAGCAAACACA.

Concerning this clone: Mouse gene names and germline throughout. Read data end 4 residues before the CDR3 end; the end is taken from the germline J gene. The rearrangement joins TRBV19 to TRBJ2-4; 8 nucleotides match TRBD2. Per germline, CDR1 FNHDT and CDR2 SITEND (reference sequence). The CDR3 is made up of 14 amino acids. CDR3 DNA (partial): TGTGCCAGCAGTATAGAAGGGACTGGAAAC. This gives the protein CASSIEGTGN. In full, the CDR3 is CASSIEGTGNTLYF.

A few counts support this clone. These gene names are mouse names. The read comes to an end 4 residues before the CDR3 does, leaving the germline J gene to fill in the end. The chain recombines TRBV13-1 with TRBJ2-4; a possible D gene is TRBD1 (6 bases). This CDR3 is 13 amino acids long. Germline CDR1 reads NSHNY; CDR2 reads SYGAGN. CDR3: CASSGGGSNTLYF. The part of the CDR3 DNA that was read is TGTGCCAGCAGTGGAGGGGGTAGCAAC.

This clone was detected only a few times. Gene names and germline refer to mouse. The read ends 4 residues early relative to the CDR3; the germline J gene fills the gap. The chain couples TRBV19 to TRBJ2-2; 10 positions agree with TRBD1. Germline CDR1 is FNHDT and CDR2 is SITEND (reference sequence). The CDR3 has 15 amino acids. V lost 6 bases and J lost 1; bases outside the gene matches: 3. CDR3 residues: CASTDRGRNTGQLYF. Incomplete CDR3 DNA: TGTGCCAGCACCGACAGGGGGCGAAACACCGGG.

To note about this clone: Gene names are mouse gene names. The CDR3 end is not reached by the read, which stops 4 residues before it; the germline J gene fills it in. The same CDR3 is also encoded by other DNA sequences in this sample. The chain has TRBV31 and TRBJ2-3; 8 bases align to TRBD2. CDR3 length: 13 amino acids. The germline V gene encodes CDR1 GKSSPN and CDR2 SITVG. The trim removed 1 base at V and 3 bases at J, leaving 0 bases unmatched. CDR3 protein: CAWSPGGAETLYF. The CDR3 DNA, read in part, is TGTGCCTGGAGTCCTGGGGGGGCAGAA.

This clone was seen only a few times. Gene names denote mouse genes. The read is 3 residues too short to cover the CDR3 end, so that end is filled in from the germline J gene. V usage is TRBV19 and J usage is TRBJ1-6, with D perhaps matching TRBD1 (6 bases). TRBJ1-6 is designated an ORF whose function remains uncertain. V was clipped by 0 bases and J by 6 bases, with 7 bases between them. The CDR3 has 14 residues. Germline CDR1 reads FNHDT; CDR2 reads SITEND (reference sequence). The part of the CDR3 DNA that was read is TGTGCCAGCAGTATAGACAGGGCTAATTCGCCC. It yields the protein CASSIDRANSP. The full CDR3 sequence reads CASSIDRANSPLYF.

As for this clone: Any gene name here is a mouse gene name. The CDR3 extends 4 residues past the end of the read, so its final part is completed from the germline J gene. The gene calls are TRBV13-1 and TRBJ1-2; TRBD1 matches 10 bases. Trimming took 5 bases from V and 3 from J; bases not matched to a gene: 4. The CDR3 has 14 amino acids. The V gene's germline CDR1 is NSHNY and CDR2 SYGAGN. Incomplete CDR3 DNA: TGTGCCAGCAGGAGACAGGGGGCTTACTCC. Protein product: CASRRQGAYS. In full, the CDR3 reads CASRRQGAYSDYTF.

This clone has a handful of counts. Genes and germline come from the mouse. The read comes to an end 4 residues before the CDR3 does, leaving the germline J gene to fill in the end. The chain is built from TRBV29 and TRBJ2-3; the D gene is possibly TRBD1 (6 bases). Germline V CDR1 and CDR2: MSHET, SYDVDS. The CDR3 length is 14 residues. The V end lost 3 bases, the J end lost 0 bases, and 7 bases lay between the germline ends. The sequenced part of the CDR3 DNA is TGTGCTAGCAGTTTGGGGACAAGTGCAGAA. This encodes CASSLGTSAE. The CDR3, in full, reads CASSLGTSAETLYF.

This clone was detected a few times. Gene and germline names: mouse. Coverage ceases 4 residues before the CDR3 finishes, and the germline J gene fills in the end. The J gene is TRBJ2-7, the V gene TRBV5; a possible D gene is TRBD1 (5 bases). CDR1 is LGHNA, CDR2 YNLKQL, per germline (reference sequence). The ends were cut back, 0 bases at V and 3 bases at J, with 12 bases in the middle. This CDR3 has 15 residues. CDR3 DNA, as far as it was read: TGTGCCAGCAGCCAAGATGACAGAAAAATCTAT. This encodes CASSQDDRKIY. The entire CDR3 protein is CASSQDDRKIYEQYF.

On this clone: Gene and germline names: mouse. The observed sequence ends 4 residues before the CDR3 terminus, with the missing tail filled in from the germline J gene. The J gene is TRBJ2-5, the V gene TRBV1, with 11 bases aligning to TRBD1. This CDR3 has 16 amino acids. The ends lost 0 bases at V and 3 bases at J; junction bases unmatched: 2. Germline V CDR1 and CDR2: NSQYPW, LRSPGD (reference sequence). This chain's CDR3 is CTCSADGDRGQDTQYF. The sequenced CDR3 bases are TGCACCTGCAGTGCAGATGGGGACAGGGGGCAAGAC.

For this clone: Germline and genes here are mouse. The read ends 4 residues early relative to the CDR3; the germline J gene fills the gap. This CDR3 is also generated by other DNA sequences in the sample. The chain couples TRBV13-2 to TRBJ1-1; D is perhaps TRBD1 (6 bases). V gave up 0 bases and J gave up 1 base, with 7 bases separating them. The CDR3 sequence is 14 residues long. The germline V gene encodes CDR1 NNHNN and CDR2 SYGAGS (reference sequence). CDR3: CASGDAGQNTEVFF. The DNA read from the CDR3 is TGTGCCAGCGGTGATGCGGGACAAAACACA.

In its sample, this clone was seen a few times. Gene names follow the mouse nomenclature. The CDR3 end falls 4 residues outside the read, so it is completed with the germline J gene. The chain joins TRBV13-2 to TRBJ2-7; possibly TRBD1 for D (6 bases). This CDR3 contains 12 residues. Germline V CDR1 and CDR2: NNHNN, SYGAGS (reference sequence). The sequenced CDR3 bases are TGTGCCAGCGGGGGGACACCTTAT. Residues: CASGGTPY. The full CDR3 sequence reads CASGGTPYEQYF.

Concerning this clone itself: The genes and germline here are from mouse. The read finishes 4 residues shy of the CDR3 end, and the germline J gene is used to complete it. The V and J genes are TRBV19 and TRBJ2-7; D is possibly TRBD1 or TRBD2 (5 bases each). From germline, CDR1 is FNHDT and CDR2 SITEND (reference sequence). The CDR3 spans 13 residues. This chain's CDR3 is CASSRGFQDEQYF. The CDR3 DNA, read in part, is TGTGCCAGCAGTAGGGGGTTCCAGGAT.